The clone carrying this T cell receptor (beta chain) was seen many times. The sample is drawn from a study of blood T cell repertoires in COVID-19. Study as a whole: Some COVID-19 samples were acute and others convalescent; all came from the United States, Italy and Spain. T cells, B-cell-depleted T cells, or PBMCs provided the cDNA or gDNA that served as material.

Original data processing: Reference gene primer amplification gave nucleated cell count estimates. Repertoires were generated with immunoSEQ multiplex PCR, while TCRdb's copy carries only in-frame clones and drops some. From that table come the V and J calls and clone size; the DNA was used to work out D and trimming. The table shows about 45,000 clones, with more than 75% occurring only once. The CDR3 length is 17 residues. CDR1 and CDR2 from the germline V gene are MNHNS and SASEGT. The V segment lost 4 bases and the J segment 1 base; nucleotides outside the gene matches: 10. This TCR was sampled from a man in his 70s with acute or convalescent COVID-19. Sequenced: peripheral blood. The chain joins TRBV6-1 to TRBJ1-5; 7 positions match TRBD1. For the CDR3, the DNA is TGTGCCAGCAGTGCCTACAGGGGTCTTTTGAGCAATCAGCCCCAGCATTTT. Protein: CASSAYRGLLSNQPQHF.